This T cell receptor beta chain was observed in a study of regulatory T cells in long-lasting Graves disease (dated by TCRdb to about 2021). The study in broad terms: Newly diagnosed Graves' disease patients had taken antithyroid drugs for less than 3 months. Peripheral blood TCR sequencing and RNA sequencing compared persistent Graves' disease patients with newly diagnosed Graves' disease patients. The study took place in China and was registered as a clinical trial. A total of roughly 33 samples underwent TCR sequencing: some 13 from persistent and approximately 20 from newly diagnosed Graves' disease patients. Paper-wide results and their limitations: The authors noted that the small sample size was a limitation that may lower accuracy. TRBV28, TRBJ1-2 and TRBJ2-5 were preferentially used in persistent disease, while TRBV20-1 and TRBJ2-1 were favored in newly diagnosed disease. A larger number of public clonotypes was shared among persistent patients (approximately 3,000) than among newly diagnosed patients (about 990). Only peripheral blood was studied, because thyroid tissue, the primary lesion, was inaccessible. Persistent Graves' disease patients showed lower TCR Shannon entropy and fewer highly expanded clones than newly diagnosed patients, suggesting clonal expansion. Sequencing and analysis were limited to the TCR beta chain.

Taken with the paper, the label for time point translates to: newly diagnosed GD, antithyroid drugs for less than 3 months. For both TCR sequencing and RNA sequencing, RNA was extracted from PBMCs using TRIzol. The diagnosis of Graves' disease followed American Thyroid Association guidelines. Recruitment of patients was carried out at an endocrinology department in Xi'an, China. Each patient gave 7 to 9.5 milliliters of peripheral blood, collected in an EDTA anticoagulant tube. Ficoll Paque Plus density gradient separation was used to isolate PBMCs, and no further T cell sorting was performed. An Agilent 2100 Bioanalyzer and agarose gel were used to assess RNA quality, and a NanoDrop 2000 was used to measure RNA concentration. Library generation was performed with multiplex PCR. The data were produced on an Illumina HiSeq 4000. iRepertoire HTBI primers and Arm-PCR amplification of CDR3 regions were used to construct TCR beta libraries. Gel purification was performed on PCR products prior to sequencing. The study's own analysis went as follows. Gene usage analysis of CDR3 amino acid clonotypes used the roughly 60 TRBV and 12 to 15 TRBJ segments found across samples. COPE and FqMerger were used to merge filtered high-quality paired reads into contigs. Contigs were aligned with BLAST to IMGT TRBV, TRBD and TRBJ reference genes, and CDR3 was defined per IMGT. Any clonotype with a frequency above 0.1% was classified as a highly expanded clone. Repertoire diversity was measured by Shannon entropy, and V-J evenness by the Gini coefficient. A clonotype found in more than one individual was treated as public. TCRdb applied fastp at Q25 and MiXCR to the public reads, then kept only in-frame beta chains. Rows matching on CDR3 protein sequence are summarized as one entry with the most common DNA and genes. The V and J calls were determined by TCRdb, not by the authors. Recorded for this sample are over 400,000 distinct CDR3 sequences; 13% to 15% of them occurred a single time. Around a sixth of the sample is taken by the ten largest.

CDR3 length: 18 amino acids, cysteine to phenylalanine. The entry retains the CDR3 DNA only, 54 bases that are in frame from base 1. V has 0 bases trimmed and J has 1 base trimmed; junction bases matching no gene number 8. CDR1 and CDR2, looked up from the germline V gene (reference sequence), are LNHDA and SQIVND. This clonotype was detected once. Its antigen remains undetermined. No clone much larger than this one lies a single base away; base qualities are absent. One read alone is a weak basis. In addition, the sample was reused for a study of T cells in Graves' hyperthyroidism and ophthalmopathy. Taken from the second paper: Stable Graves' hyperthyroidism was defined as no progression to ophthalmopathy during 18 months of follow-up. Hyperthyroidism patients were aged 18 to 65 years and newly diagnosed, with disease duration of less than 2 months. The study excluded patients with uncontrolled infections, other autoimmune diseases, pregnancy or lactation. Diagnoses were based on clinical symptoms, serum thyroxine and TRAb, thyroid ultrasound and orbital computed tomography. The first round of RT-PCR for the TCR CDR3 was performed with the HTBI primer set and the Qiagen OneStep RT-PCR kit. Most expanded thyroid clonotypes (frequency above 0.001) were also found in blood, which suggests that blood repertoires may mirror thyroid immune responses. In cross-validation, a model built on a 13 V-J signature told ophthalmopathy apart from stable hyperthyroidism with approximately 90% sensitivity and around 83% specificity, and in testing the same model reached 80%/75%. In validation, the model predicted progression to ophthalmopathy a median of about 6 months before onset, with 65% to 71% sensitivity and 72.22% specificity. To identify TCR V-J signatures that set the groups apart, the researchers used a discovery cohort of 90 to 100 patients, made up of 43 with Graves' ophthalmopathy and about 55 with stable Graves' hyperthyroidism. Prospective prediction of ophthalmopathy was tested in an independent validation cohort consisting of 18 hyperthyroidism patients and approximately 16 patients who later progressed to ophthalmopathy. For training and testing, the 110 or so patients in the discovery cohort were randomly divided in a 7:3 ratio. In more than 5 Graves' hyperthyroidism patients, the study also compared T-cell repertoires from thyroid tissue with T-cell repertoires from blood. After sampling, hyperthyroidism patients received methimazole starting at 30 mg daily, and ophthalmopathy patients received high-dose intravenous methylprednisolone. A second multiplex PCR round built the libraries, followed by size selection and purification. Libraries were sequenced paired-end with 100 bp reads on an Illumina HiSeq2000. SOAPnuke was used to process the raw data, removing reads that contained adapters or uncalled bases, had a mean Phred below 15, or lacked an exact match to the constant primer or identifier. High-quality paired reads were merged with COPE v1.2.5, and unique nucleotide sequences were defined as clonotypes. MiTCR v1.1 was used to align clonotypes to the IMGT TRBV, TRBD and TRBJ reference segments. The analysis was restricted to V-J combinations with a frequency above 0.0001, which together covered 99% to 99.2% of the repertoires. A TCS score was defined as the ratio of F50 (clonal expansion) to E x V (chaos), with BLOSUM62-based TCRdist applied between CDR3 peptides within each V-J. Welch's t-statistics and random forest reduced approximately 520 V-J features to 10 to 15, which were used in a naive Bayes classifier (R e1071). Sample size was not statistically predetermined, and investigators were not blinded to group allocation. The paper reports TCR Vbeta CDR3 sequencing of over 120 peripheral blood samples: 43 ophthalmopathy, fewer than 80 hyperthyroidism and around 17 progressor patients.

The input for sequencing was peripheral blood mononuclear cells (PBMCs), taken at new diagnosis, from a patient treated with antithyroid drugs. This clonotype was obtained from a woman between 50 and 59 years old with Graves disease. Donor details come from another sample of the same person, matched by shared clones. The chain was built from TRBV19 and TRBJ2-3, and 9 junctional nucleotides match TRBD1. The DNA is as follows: TGTGCCAGTAGTATAGATTCACCGGGACAGGGAGGCACAGATACGCAGTATTTT. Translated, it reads CASSIDSPGQGGTDTQYF.